These 4 T cell receptor beta chains share one sample of origin, sequenced in a study of OX40 agonist ivuxolimab in advanced cancers. TCRdb's copy holds only in-frame clones and misses some; the assay was immunoSEQ multiplex PCR. The sample contains fewer than 50,000 clones, around 90% of which appear only once. The starting material was CD4+ or CD8+ T cells sorted from blood, obtained in a trial of the OX40 agonist ivuxolimab. These receptor sequences come from an adult with an advanced solid tumor such as melanoma, head and neck, liver or kidney cancer.

In regard to this clone: A read error may account for a junction end that differs from germline. The CDR3 loop reads CANSLFTGVETQYF. CDR3 nucleotide sequence: TGTGCCAACAGCTTATTTACCGGAGTGGAGACCCAGTACTTC. The chain employs TRBV11-3 and TRBJ2-5; D is ambiguous. The CDR3 is made up of 14 amino acids. The germline V gene has CDR1 SGHNT and CDR2 YENEEA.

This rearrangement joins TRBV5-4 to TRBJ2-5, with D unclear. Germline lookup yields CDR1 SGHNT and CDR2 YYREEE (reference sequence). The CDR3 runs to 15 residues. V dropped 4 bases and J dropped 7 bases, with 20 bases sitting between them. The CDR3 is CASSPARAFEATQYF. DNA of the CDR3: TGTGCCAGCAGCCCGGCCCGGGCTTTCGAGGCGACCCAGTACTTC. The whole variable domain, remainder taken from reference TRBV5-4 and TRBJ2-5, is ETGVTQSPTHLIKTRGQQVTLRCSSQSGHNTVSWYQQALGQGPQFIFQYYREEENGRGNFPPRFSGLQFPNYSSELNVNALELDDSALYLCASSPARAFEATQYFGPGTRLLVL.

The V gene is TRBV2, the J gene TRBJ2-1, with TRBD2 matching over 7 bases. V lost 11 bases and J lost 3; bases outside the gene matches: 7. The CDR3 extends over 13 amino acids. Germline lookup yields CDR1 SNHLY and CDR2 FYNNEI. Here the CDR3 reads CAAWASGYNEQFF. CDR3 DNA sequence: TGTGCCGCATGGGCTAGCGGCTACAATGAGCAGTTCTTC.

This rearrangement joins TRBV19 to TRBJ1-5; tentative D call: TRBD1 (5 bases). From germline, CDR1 is LNHDA and CDR2 SQIVND (reference sequence). Trimming stripped 4 bases from V and 5 bases from J, with 9 bases between. The CDR3 totals 13 residues. The DNA of the CDR3 is TGTGCCAGTAGTAGGGACCTAGATCAGCCCCAGCATTTT. Amino acid sequence: CASSRDLDQPQHF.